A selection of T cell receptor beta chains follows, all from one sample in a study of blood T cell repertoires in COVID-19. Sequenced by immunoSEQ multiplex PCR; TCRdb stores in-frame clones only, minus some. Seen here are 350,000 or so clones, approximately 82% observed once, and the top ten hold just under 3%. Sequencing was carried out using peripheral blood. The receptors come from a man aged 30-40 years with active or convalescent COVID-19. Each CDR3 is given with its conserved first and last residue.

TRBV7-9,CASTPPTGWMTDTQYF
TRBV30,CASRPGKGHNSPLHF
TRBV7-2,CASSPGWAEAFF
TRBV3-1/TRBV3-2,CASSQAREKLFF
TRBV5-8,CASSKSTGYGYTF
TRBV10-2,CASRLGLGNEKLFF
TRBV19,CASRDRSASGNTIYF
TRBV5-8,CASSLGWGTGGLKTEAFF
TRBV6-5,CASSYGGAPNEQFF
TRBV3-1/TRBV3-2,CASSQTGTVGEKLFF
TRBV5-5,CASSTDRVRYEQYF
TRBV4-3,CASSSTSGDTDTQYF
TRBV19,CASSAGLQKKYSYNEQFF
TRBV7-9,CASSLLAGRLGETQYF
TRBV4-2,CASSRSGTENTEAFF
TRBV19,CASSVEGIETQYF
TRBV10-2,CASSPLREGQETQYF
TRBV3-1/TRBV3-2,CASSGTAGPNSPSGANVLTF
TRBV6-1,CASSENRGLREKLFF
TRBV9,CASSDLDRGAQYF
TRBV6-2/TRBV6-3,CASSYQPRATEAFF
TRBV7-3,CASSLAGGKYNEQFF
TRBV7-2,CASSLEGAGGEKLFF
TRBV11-2,CASSLGTADEAFF
TRBV4-3,CASSQDGGYEQYF
TRBV6-6,CASTPDRVPLNTEAFF
TRBV18,CASSPPSSRETQYF
TRBV4-2,CASSQVPSGRVDTQYF
TRBV18,CASSRGQGYNEQFF
TRBV5-1,CASSLETGHRVEYF
TRBV7-9,CASSPGWNTEAFF
TRBV7-2,CASSSQGINQPQHF
TRBV7-9,CASSHGQNYGYTF
TRBV5-4,CASRRWGGGYGYTF
TRBV9,CASSVALNTEAFF
TRBV5-1,CASSSNARYQETQYF
TRBV9,CASSVLSGFYNEQFF
TRBV4-2,CASSPSGQGPFYEQYF
TRBV7-2,CASSTPGGRSYTF
TRBV6-5,CASSTGTVNGYTF
TRBV7-2,CASSPGLALSDTQYF
TRBV10-3,CAISEGLAVRETQYF
TRBV24-1,CATSQGGIKPQHF
TRBV4-2,CASSQTVGEGYEQYF
TRBV7-9,CASSSPGGGDQPQHF
TRBV29-1,CSVEAEGQEVYF
TRBV4-2,CASSQDGTSAYNEQFF